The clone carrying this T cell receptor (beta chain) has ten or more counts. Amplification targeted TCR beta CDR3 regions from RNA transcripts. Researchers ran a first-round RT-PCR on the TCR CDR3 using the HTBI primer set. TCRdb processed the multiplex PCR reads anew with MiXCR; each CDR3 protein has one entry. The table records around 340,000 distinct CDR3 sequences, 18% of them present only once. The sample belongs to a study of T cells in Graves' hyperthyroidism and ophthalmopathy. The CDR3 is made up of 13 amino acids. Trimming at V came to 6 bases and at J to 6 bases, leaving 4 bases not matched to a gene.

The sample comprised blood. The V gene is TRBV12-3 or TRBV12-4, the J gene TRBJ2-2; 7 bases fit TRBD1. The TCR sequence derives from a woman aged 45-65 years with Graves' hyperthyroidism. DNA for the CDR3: TGTGCCAGCAGCCGAGGACAGGCCGGGGAGCTGTTTTTT. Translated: CASSRGQAGELFF.